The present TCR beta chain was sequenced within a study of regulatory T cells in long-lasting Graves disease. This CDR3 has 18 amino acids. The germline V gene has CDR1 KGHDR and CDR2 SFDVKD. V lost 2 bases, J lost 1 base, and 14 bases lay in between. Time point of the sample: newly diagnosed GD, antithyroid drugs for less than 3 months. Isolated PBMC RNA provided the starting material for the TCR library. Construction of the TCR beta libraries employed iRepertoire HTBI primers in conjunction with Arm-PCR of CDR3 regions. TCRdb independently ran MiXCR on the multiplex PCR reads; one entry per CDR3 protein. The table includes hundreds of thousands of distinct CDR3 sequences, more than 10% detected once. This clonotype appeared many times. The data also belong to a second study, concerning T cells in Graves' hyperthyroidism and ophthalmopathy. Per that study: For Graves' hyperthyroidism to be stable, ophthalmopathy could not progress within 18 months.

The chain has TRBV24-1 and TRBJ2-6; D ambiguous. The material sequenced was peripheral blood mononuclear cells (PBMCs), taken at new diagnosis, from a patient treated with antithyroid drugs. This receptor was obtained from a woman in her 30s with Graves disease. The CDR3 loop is CATSDSQSKGSGANVLTF. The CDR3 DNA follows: TGTGCCACCAGTGATTCGCAATCAAAGGGATCTGGGGCCAACGTCCTGACTTTC.